Below, 21 T cell receptor beta chains from the same sample are listed, as sequenced in a study of beta chain features in type 1 diabetes. Reverse transcription of all isolated RNA meant that expressed TCRB transcripts were sequenced. Generated by immunoSEQ multiplex PCR, the TCRdb table keeps only in-frame clones and is missing some. The sample includes 150,000 to 170,000 clones, about 8.1% of them seen just once. Sequenced input: central memory CD4+ T cells from blood. The receptor set was obtained from a man aged 18 to 29 in good health.

For the CDR3, the DNA is TGTGCCAGCAGCTTAGGGGCTCAAGAGACCCAGTACTTC. It specifies CASSLGAQETQYF. This chain joins TRBV7-3 and TRBJ2-5; D may be TRBD1 (5 bases). Germline CDR1 SGHTA, CDR2 FQGTGA. The CDR3 spans 13 residues. Trimming pared 2 bases from V and 2 bases from J, leaving 6 bases between.

This clone has a count of ten or more. This sequence joins TRBV18 and TRBJ1-5; no clear D. Germline CDR1 is KGHSH and CDR2 is LQKENI. Trimming pared 3 bases from V and 3 bases from J, leaving 3 bases between. This CDR3 is built from 12 residues. CDR3 in amino acids: CASSPYNQPQHF. CDR3 coding DNA: TGTGCCAGCTCACCTTACAATCAGCCCCAGCATTTT. Full variable domain (rest looked up from reference TRBV18 and TRBJ1-5): NAGVMQNPRHLVRRRGQEARLRCSPMKGHSHVYWYRQLPEEGLKFMVYLQKENIIDESGMPKERFSAEFPKEGPSILRIQQVVRGDSAAYFCASSPYNQPQHFGDGTRLSIL.

This rearrangement joins TRBV29-1 to TRBJ1-2, with D possibly matching TRBD1 (6 bases). The germline V gene encodes CDR1 SQVTM and CDR2 ANQGSEA. Between the trimmed V and J ends, which lost 6 bases and 6 bases, there was a span of 14 bases. The CDR3 is made up of 12 amino acids. The CDR3 DNA follows: TGCAGCGTCAGTTGGGGGCAAGATGGCTACACCTTC. Its protein is CSVSWGQDGYTF.

This clone was seen only a few times. This rearrangement joins TRBV29-1 to TRBJ1-2; a possible D gene is TRBD1 (5 bases). CDR3 length equals 12 residues. With 5 bases removed from V and 7 bases from J, the gap between germline ends came to 14 bases. In germline, CDR1 is SQVTM, CDR2 ANQGSEA. CDR3 coding DNA: TGCAGCGTTTTAGACCCGGGGGGTGGCTACACCTTC. This encodes CSVLDPGGGYTF.

This clone was counted only a few times. CDR3 amino acids: CASSQDISGGNEKLFF. Here the CDR3 DNA reads TGCGCCAGCAGCCAAGATATTTCCGGGGGTAATGAAAAACTGTTTTTT. This chain uses TRBV4-3 with TRBJ1-4; D is perhaps TRBD1 (5 bases). Germline assignment: CDR1 LGHNA and CDR2 YSLEER. Trimming took off 0 bases at V and 4 bases at J, with 12 bases between the two ends. CDR3 length: 16 residues.

V usage is TRBV9 and J usage is TRBJ1-1; possibly TRBD1 for D (6 bases). This CDR3 is built from 16 residues. Germline CDR1 and CDR2: SGDLS and YYNGEE. Trimming removed 4 bases from V and 0 bases from J, with 16 bases in between. In DNA form, the CDR3 reads TGTGCCAGCAGCCCGAATCCGGGACAAGTGAACACTGAAGCTTTCTTT. This sequence encodes CASSPNPGQVNTEAFF.

The V gene is TRBV19, the J gene TRBJ2-2; the match to TRBD1 covers 9 bases. Germline V gives CDR1 LNHDA, CDR2 SQIVND (reference sequence). CDR3 length: 15 residues. Losses at the gene ends were 6 bases for V and 3 bases for J; bases not matched to a gene: 5. The CDR3: CASSTGTGYTGELFF. CDR3 nucleotide sequence: TGTGCCAGTAGCACCGGGACAGGGTACACCGGGGAGCTGTTTTTT.

V is TRBV7-2 and J is TRBJ2-5; TRBD2 is a possible D gene (5 bases). V was clipped by 5 bases and J by 2 bases, with 15 bases between them. Germline assignment: CDR1 SGHTA and CDR2 FQGNSA. The length of the CDR3 is 15 residues. This CDR3 is CASSDFGRRQETQYF. The DNA of the CDR3 is TGTGCCAGCAGCGATTTTGGCAGGAGGCAAGAGACCCAGTACTTC.

There are a few counts of this clone. V gene TRBV2 combines with J gene TRBJ2-1, with D perhaps matching TRBD2 (5 bases). CDR1 SNHLY and CDR2 FYNNEI come from the germline V gene. CDR3 length equals 13 residues. V dropped 6 bases and J dropped 4 bases, with 10 bases sitting between them. DNA of the CDR3: TGTGCCAGCAGAGTAGGAGGATACAATGAGCAGTTCTTC. As protein: CASRVGGYNEQFF. Together with reference TRBV2 and TRBJ2-1, the CDR3 gives the full variable domain: EPEVTQTPSHQVTQMGQEVILRCVPISNHLYFYWYRQILGQKVEFLVSFYNNEISEKSEIFDDQFSVERPDGSNFTLKIRSTKLEDSAMYFCASRVGGYNEQFFGPGTRLTVL.

The CDR3 loop is CASSPRGSEDTQYF. The CDR3 coding sequence is TGCGCCAGCAGCCCCAGGGGTAGTGAGGATACGCAGTATTTT. V gene TRBV5-1 combines with J gene TRBJ2-3; TRBD1 is a possible D gene (6 bases). The CDR3 runs 14 residues. V was cut by 4 bases and J by 6 bases, with 15 bases left in between. Germline assignment: CDR1 SGHRS and CDR2 YFSETQ.

The chain joins TRBV27 to TRBJ2-7; D unclear. V gave up 3 bases and J gave up 1 base, with 7 bases separating them. Germline lookup yields CDR1 MNHEY and CDR2 SMNVEV (reference sequence). CDR3 size: 13 residues. CDR3 nucleotide sequence: TGTGCCAGCAGTTTGCACTCGTCCTACGAGCAGTACTTC. This sequence encodes CASSLHSSYEQYF.

The sample holds many counts of this clone. V and J are TRBV7-2 and TRBJ2-3; the D gene is possibly TRBD2 (6 bases). Germline V gives CDR1 SGHTA, CDR2 FQGNSA. This CDR3 region has 14 residues. Trimming pared 5 bases from V and 5 bases from J, leaving 14 bases between. CDR3 sequence: CASSPRLELDTQYF. The CDR3 region has the DNA TGTGCCAGCAGCCCCCGACTAGAGTTAGATACGCAGTATTTT.

This clone was seen only a few times. The chain is built from TRBV14 and TRBJ2-3, with a weak D call TRBD1 (5 bases). Germline V gives CDR1 SGHDN, CDR2 FVKESK. The length of the CDR3 is 15 residues. The V and J ends lost 6 bases and 3 bases respectively, with 16 bases between them. CDR3 bases: TGTGCCAGCAGTCGATGGGGCAGAGGAACAGATACGCAGTATTTT. This sequence encodes CASSRWGRGTDTQYF.

This clone came up many times. This chain links TRBV20-1 with TRBJ2-7; tentatively, D is TRBD2 (5 bases). The CDR3 has 10 residues. CDR1 is DFQATT, CDR2 SNEGSKA, per germline (reference sequence). V lost 6 bases to trimming and J lost 7 bases, with 10 bases between them. CDR3 sequence: CSAGGAEQYF. The DNA of the CDR3 is TGCAGTGCCGGAGGAGCGGAGCAGTACTTC.

This clone was seen repeatedly, ten times or more. The gene calls are TRBV27 and TRBJ2-5; TRBD1 agrees at 8 bases. The J segment lost 4 bases and the V segment lost 0 bases, leaving 4 bases of the junction unmatched. The CDR3 has 15 residues. Germline loops: CDR1 MNHEY, CDR2 SMNVEV (reference sequence). The CDR3 spells CASSLSGQALETQYF. CDR3 nucleotides: TGTGCCAGCAGTTTATCGGGACAGGCGCTAGAGACCCAGTACTTC.

The chain has TRBV11-2 and TRBJ2-2, with 10 positions matching TRBD2. The CDR3 runs to 18 residues. J lost 6 bases, V lost 6 bases, and 16 bases had no gene match. Germline lookup yields CDR1 SGHAT and CDR2 FQNNGV. CDR3 nucleotides: TGTGCCAGCAGTACACAAAAAAGCGGGGGGGCCTGGGCCGGGGAGCTGTTTTTT. Translated: CASSTQKSGGAWAGELFF.

The sample holds a few counts of this clone. V gene TRBV28 combines with J gene TRBJ2-1, with 9 bases that match TRBD2. CDR1 and CDR2 from the germline V gene are MDHEN and SYDVKM. The CDR3 runs 16 residues. The J segment lost 4 bases and the V segment lost 8 bases, leaving 12 bases of the junction unmatched. CDR3 amino acids: CASPTPGTSSYNEQFF. The CDR3 DNA reads as TGTGCCAGCCCCACCCCCGGGACTAGCAGTTACAATGAGCAGTTCTTC.

This clone was counted only a few times. The rearrangement links TRBV15 to TRBJ2-7, with D hard to call. Germline V gene sequence: CDR1 LNHNV, CDR2 YYDKDF (reference sequence). Trimming left V 0 bases short and J 1 base short, with 10 bases between. The CDR3 has 15 amino acids. DNA for the CDR3: TGTGCCACCAGCAGAGAGAAGCGTAGTTCCTACGAGCAGTACTTC. It translates to CATSREKRSSYEQYF.

This sequence joins TRBV18 and TRBJ2-7; 11 bases agree with TRBD1. V was pared by 1 base and J by 4 bases, with 3 bases of the junction left unmatched. The CDR3 consists of 15 residues. Per germline, CDR1 KGHSH and CDR2 LQKENI. DNA of the CDR3: TGTGCCAGCTCACCACGGACAGGGGGCGAATACGAGCAGTACTTC. Its protein is CASSPRTGGEYEQYF. Combining the CDR3 with reference TRBV18 and TRBJ2-7 gives the whole variable domain NAGVMQNPRHLVRRRGQEARLRCSPMKGHSHVYWYRQLPEEGLKFMVYLQKENIIDESGMPKERFSAEFPKEGPSILRIQQVVRGDSAAYFCASSPRTGGEYEQYFGPGTRLTVT.

The chain links TRBV4-1 to TRBJ1-6; unclear D gene. Looked up from germline, CDR1 is MGHRA and CDR2 is YSYEKL. Trimming left V 1 base short and J 2 bases short, with 9 bases between. This CDR3 comprises 16 residues. The DNA of the CDR3 is TGCGCCAGCAGCCAAGTACGTCCGGCCTATAATTCACCCCTCCACTTT. Translated: CASSQVRPAYNSPLHF.

This clone was seen a few times. The chain couples TRBV4-1 to TRBJ1-5; unclear D gene. The CDR3 sequence is 16 residues long. Per the germline V gene, CDR1 is MGHRA and CDR2 is YSYEKL. Trimming cost V 0 bases and J 5 bases, with 14 bases left between them. The CDR3 DNA reads as TGCGCCAGCAGCCAAGATCCTACCTTCCGCGATCAGCCCCAGCATTTT. As protein: CASSQDPTFRDQPQHF.